The entry below describes one TCR beta chain. The protocol was immunoSEQ multiplex PCR, while the TCRdb copy is restricted to in-frame clones and leaves out a portion. This table holds roughly 200,000 clones, 85% found once. These data are taken from a study of blood T cell repertoires in COVID-19. Study at large: Samples came from the United States, Italy and Spain, spanning acute and convalescent COVID-19. T cells, B-cell-depleted T cells, or PBMCs provided the cDNA or gDNA that served as material.

CDR3 length: 12 residues. CDR1 MDHEN and CDR2 SYDVKM come from the germline V gene. Trimming cost V 5 bases and J 13 bases; bases outside gene matches: 7. Everyone who took part was about 18 to 89 years old, and they came from about two dozen US areas. Before being deemed recovered, Cohort 3 donors had two negative PCRs, clearance, or symptom resolution. This TCR was recovered from a man aged 35 to 55 who had recovered from COVID-19. The sample was PBMCs or T cells enriched from blood (not recorded which). This sequence joins TRBV28 and TRBJ1-4, with 7 bases aligning to TRBD1. CDR3: CASSPVHRGLFF. As DNA, the CDR3 is TGTGCCAGCAGTCCCGTTCACAGGGGACTGTTTTTT.